Listed below are T cell receptor beta chains from one sample, sequenced in a study of blood T cell repertoires in COVID-19. The method was immunoSEQ multiplex PCR; TCRdb's version includes in-frame clones alone and lacks a portion of them. The sample has under 250,000 clones; approximately 90% are singletons. The sample taken for sequencing was PBMCs or T cells enriched from blood (not recorded which). These receptors were collected from a woman in her late teens or twenties in a cohort exposed to, infected with or recovered from COVID-19 (not recorded which). The CDR3 runs from the conserved cysteine through the conserved F or W. The order of the fields is V gene, clone size, D gene, J gene, CDR3 protein, CDR3 DNA. The D gene is left open where the match is weak. Expanded clones get a size class; other rows say once, few or many, or leave the size out.

>TRBV5-8|-|TRBD1|TRBJ1-2
CASSSQGAYGYTF
TGTGCCAGCAGCTCCCAGGGGGCATATGGCTACACCTTC
>TRBV5-1|-|-|TRBJ2-2
CASSYYPNTGELFF
TGCGCCAGCAGCTACTATCCGAACACCGGGGAGCTGTTTTTT
>TRBV9|-|-|TRBJ2-1
CASSVEARDEQFF
TGTGCCAGCAGCGTAGAAGCTCGGGATGAGCAGTTCTTC
>TRBV7-9|-|-|TRBJ2-3
CASSRKEQGMITDTQYF
TGTGCCAGCAGTCGCAAGGAACAGGGAATGATCACAGATACGCAGTATTTT
>TRBV19|-|TRBD1|TRBJ1-2
CASRITGGGNYGYTF
TGTGCCAGTAGAATAACAGGGGGCGGAAACTATGGCTACACCTTC
>TRBV7-9|few|TRBD1|TRBJ1-1
CASSPLRDREVEAFF
TGTGCCAGCAGCCCCTTACGGGACAGGGAGGTTGAAGCTTTCTTT
>TRBV7-2|-|-|TRBJ2-3
CASSQVSGTDTQYF
TGTGCCAGCAGCCAGGTGTCGGGAACCGATACGCAGTATTTT
>TRBV6-5|-|TRBD2|TRBJ2-7
CASSYGGGPSYEQYF
TGTGCCAGCAGTTACGGCGGGGGGCCTTCGTACGAGCAGTACTTC
>TRBV6-1|once|TRBD2|TRBJ2-7
CASSDLSGSVDEQYF
TGTGCCAGCAGTGATCTAAGCGGGAGTGTCGACGAGCAGTACTTC
>TRBV18|once|TRBD1|TRBJ1-3
CASSPTGAYTIYF
TGTGCCAGCTCACCTACAGGGGCATACACCATATATTTT
>TRBV7-9|-|-|TRBJ2-1
CASSSTDSTPSYNEQFF
TGTGCCAGCAGCTCCACCGACTCTACCCCTTCCTACAATGAGCAGTTCTTC
>TRBV6-4|-|TRBD2|TRBJ2-1
CASGTSGGYEQFF
TGTGCCAGCGGAACTAGCGGGGGATATGAGCAGTTCTTC
>TRBV18|-|-|TRBJ1-2
CASSPPSSPSVGYTF
TGTGCCAGCTCACCGCCGTCCAGCCCTAGTGTCGGCTACACCTTC
>TRBV5-1|-|-|TRBJ2-1
CASSSNPMSSYNEQFF
TGCGCCAGCAGTTCAAACCCTATGAGCTCCTACAATGAGCAGTTCTTC
>TRBV28|once|TRBD1|TRBJ1-5
CASRPTGSQPQHF
TGTGCCAGCAGACCGACAGGGAGTCAGCCCCAGCATTTT
>TRBV15|few|-|TRBJ1-5
CATSRDRGWDNQPQHF
TGTGCCACCAGCAGAGATCGGGGGTGGGACAATCAGCCCCAGCATTTT